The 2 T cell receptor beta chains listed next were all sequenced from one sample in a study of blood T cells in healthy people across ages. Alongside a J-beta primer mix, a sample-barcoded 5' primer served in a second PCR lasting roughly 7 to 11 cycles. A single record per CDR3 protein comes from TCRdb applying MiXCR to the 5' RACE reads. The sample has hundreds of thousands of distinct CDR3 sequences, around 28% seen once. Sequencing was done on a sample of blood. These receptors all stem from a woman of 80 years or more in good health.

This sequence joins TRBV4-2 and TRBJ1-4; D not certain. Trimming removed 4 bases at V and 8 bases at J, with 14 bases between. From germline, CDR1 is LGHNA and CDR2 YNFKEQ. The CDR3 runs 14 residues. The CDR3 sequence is CASSLGPEGEKLFF. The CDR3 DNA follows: TGTGCCAGCAGCCTCGGGCCCGAGGGAGAAAAACTGTTTTTT.

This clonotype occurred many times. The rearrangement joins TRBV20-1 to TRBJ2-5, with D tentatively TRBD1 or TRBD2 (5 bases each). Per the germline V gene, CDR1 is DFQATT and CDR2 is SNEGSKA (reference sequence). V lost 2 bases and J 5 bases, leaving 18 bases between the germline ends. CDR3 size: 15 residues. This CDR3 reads CSARKGTGPRETQYF. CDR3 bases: TGCAGTGCTAGAAAGGGGACGGGGCCTAGGGAGACCCAGTACTTC.